These T cell receptor beta chains were read from a single sample in a study of lymphopenia after photon versus proton radiotherapy. Profiled with immunoSEQ multiplex PCR; TCRdb holds only in-frame clones, not every one. The table includes around 66,000 clones, approximately 86% detected once. Sequencing was performed on peripheral blood, taken from a patient treated with photon-based radiotherapy. All receptors derive from a man aged 35 to 55 with gastric cancer. Both conserved end residues are part of each CDR3. D genes are given only for firm matches. Expanded clones get a size class; other rows say once, few or many, or leave the size out.

>TRBV6-4|TRBD1|TRBJ1-1|-
CASRQGAGDTEAFF
TGTGCCAGCAGGCAGGGGGCTGGGGACACTGAAGCTTTCTTT
>TRBV21-1|-|TRBJ1-6|-
CASSNLSTGRARNNSPLHF
TGTGCCAGCAGCAACCTCTCAACAGGGAGGGCTCGGAATAATTCACCCCTCCACTTT
>TRBV4-1|-|TRBJ2-7|-
CASSQVIQGSYEQYF
TGCGCCAGCAGCCAAGTAATCCAGGGCTCCTACGAGCAGTACTTC
>TRBV7-6|-|TRBJ1-2|-
CASSLGGGPIGYTF
TGTGCCAGCAGCTTAGGGGGTGGGCCTATCGGCTACACCTTC
>TRBV7-9|TRBD1|TRBJ1-2|-
CASTLEYLQGGYGYTF
TGTGCCAGCACCTTGGAGTACTTACAGGGGGGCTATGGCTACACCTTC
>TRBV7-4|-|TRBJ1-5|-
CASSPRRHQPQHF
TGTGCCAGCAGCCCTCGTCGGCATCAGCCCCAGCATTTT
>TRBV18|TRBD1|TRBJ2-2|-
CATAGGVDTGELFF
TGTGCCACCGCAGGGGGCGTTGACACCGGGGAGCTGTTTTTT
>TRBV7-2|-|TRBJ1-4|-
CASSLEQGSGEKLFF
TGTGCCAGCAGCTTAGAGCAGGGATCGGGTGAAAAACTGTTTTTT
>TRBV27|-|TRBJ1-2|-
CASSLRGQRLYGYTF
TGTGCCAGCAGTTTAAGAGGCCAGAGACTCTATGGCTACACCTTC
>TRBV21-1|-|TRBJ1-4|-
CASSKTEGSPNEKLFF
TGTGCCAGCAGCAAGACAGAAGGATCCCCTAATGAAAAACTGTTTTTT
>TRBV5-4|-|TRBJ2-4|once
CASSLGGQMAKNIQYF
TGTGCCAGCAGCTTGGGGGGGCAGATGGCCAAAAACATTCAGTACTTC
>TRBV27|-|TRBJ1-1|-
CASSLSGFSTEAFF
TGTGCCAGCAGTTTATCGGGGTTTTCCACTGAAGCTTTCTTT
>TRBV6-5|-|TRBJ2-7|-
CASSFQEHYEQYF
TGTGCCAGCAGTTTTCAGGAGCACTACGAGCAGTACTTC
>TRBV5-6|TRBD1|TRBJ1-2|-
CASSFQGAVYGYTF
TGTGCCAGCAGCTTCCAGGGGGCCGTCTATGGCTACACCTTC
>TRBV4-1|-|TRBJ1-5|-
CASSQDRRTNQPQHF
TGCGCCAGCAGCCAAGATCGGCGGACGAATCAGCCCCAGCATTTT
>TRBV18|TRBD2|TRBJ2-5|-
CASSPRAGDQETQYF
TGTGCCAGCTCACCCAGAGCGGGGGACCAAGAGACCCAGTACTTC
>TRBV30|TRBD2|TRBJ2-4|once
CAWSVGSGGRGNIQYF
TGTGCCTGGAGTGTGGGTAGCGGGGGGCGGGGAAACATTCAGTACTTC
>TRBV6-5|-|TRBJ2-6|-
CASRGLANVLTF
TGTGCCAGCAGAGGGCTCGCCAACGTCCTGACTTTC
>TRBV2|TRBD1|TRBJ2-3|-
CASSDGTGGKDTQYF
TGTGCCAGCAGCGACGGGACAGGGGGAAAGGATACGCAGTATTTT
>TRBV6-1|-|TRBJ1-1|-
CASLPGPWNTEAFF
TGTGCCAGCCTACCGGGACCGTGGAACACTGAAGCTTTCTTT
>TRBV7-6|-|TRBJ2-7|-
CASSLTDSYEQYF
TGTGCCAGCAGCTTAACGGATTCCTACGAGCAGTACTTC
>TRBV29-1|TRBD1|TRBJ2-3|-
CSVGTGRTDTQYF
TGCAGCGTTGGGACAGGGAGGACAGATACGCAGTATTTT